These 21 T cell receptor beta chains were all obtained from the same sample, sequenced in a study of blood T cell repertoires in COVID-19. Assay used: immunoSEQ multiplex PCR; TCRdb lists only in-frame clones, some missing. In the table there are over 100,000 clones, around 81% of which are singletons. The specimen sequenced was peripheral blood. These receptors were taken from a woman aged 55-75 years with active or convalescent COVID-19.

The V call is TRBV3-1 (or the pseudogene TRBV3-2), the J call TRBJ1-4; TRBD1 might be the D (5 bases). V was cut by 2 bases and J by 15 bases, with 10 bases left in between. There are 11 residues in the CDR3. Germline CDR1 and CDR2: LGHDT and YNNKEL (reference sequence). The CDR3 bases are TGTGCCAGCAGCCAAACAGGTGGAATGTTTTTT. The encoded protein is CASSQTGGMFF.

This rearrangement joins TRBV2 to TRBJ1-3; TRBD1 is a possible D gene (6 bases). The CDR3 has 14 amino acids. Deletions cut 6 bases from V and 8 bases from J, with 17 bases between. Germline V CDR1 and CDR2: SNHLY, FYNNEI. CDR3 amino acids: CASSPTGKSDTIYF. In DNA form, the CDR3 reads TGTGCCAGCAGCCCTACAGGGAAATCAGACACCATATATTTT.

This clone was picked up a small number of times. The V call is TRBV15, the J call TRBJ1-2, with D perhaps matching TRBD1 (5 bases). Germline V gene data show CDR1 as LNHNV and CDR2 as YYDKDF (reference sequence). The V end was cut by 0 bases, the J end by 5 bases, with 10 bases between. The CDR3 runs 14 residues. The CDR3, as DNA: TGTGCCACCAGCAGAGATCGACAGCAATATGGCTACACCTTC. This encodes CATSRDRQQYGYTF.

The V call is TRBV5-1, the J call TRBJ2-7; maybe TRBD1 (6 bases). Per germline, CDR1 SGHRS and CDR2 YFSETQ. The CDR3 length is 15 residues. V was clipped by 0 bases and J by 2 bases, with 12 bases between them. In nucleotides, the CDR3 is TGCGCCAGCAGCTTGGAAGGGACACCCACCTACGAGCAGTACTTC. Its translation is CASSLEGTPTYEQYF.

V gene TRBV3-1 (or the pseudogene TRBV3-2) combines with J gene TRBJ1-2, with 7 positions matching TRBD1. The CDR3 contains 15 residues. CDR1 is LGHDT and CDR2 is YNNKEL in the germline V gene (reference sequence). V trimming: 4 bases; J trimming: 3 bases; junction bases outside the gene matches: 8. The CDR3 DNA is TGTGCCAGCAGCCCCTCCGACAGGGATGACTATGGCTACACCTTC. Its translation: CASSPSDRDDYGYTF.

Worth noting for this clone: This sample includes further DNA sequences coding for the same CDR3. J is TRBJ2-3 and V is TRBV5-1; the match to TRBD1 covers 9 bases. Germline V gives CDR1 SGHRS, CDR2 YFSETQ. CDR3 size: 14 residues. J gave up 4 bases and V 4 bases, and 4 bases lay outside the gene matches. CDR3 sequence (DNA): TGCGCCAGCAGCCGGGGACAGGGAGCAGATACGCAGTATTTT. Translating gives CASSRGQGADTQYF.

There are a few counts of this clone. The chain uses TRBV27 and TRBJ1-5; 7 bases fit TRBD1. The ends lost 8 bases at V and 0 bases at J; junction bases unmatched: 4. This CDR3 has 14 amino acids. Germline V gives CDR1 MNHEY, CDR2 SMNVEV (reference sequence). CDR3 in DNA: TGTGCCAGCTCTGACAGGGATAGCAATCAGCCCCAGCATTTT. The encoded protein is CASSDRDSNQPQHF.

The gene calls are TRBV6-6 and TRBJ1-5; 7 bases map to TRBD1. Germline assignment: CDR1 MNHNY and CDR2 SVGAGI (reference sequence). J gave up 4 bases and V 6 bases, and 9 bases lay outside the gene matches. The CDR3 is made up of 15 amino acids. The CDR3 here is CASRTTGSVNQPQHF. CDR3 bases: TGTGCCAGCAGAACGACAGGGAGCGTAAATCAGCCCCAGCATTTT.

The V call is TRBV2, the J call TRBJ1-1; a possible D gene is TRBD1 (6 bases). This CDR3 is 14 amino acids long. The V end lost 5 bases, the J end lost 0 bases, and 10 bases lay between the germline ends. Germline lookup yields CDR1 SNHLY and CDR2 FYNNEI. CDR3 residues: CASSFTGLNTEAFF. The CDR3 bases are TGTGCCAGCAGTTTCACAGGGCTGAACACTGAAGCTTTCTTT.

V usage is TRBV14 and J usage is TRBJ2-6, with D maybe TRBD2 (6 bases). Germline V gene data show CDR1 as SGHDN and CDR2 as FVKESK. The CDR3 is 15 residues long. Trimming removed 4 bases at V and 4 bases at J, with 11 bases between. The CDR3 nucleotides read TGTGCCAGCAGCCGTGGGGGGATGGGGGCCAACGTCCTGACTTTC. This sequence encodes CASSRGGMGANVLTF.

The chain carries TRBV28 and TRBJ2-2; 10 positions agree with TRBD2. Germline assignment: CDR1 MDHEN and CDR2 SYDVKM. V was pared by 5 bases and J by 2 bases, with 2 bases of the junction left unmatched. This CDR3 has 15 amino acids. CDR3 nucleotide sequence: TGTGCCAGCAGTAGCGGGGGGGCCAACACCGGGGAGCTGTTTTTT. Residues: CASSSGGANTGELFF.

CDR3 nucleotides: TGTGCCAGCAAACTAACCGACAGGGGGCCCTATGGCTACACCTTC. Translation: CASKLTDRGPYGYTF. This chain joins TRBV6-6 and TRBJ1-2; 10 nucleotides match TRBD1. Trimming took 7 bases from V and 4 from J; bases not matched to a gene: 9. This CDR3 spans 15 amino acids. Germline V gives CDR1 MNHNY, CDR2 SVGAGI (reference sequence).

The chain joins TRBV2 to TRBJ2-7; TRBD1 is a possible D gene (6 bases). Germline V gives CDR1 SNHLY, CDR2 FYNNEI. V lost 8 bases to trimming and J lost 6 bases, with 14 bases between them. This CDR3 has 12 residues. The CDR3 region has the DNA TGTGCCAGCGATGTGGGGGCCCCCGAGCAGTACGTC. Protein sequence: CASDVGAPEQYV.

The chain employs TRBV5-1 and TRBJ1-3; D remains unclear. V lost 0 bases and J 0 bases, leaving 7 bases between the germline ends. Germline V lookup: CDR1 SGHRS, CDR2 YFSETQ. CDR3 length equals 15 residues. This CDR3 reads CASSLGFSSGNTIYF. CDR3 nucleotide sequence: TGCGCCAGCAGCTTGGGTTTCAGCTCTGGAAACACCATATATTTT. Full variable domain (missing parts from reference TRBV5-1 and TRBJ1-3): KAGVTQTPRYLIKTRGQQVTLSCSPISGHRSVSWYQQTPGQGLQFLFEYFSETQRNKGNFPGRFSGRQFSNSRSEMNVSTLELGDSALYLCASSLGFSSGNTIYFGEGSWLTVV.

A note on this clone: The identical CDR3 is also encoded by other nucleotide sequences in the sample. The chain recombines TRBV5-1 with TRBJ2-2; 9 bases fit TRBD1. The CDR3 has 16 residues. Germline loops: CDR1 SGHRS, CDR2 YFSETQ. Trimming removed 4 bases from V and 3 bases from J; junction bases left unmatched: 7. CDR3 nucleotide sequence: TGCGCCAGCAGCCTATCACAGGGGGCTGACACCGGGGAGCTGTTTTTT. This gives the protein CASSLSQGADTGELFF.

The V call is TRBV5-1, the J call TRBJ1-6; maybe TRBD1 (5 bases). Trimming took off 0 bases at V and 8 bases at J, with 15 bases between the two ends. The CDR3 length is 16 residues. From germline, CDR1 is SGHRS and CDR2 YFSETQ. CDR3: CASSLGSAGLYSPLHF. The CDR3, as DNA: TGCGCCAGCAGCTTGGGTTCGGCAGGGTTGTATTCACCCCTCCACTTT. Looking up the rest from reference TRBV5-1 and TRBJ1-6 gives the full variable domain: KAGVTQTPRYLIKTRGQQVTLSCSPISGHRSVSWYQQTPGQGLQFLFEYFSETQRNKGNFPGRFSGRQFSNSRSEMNVSTLELGDSALYLCASSLGSAGLYSPLHFGNGTRLTVT.

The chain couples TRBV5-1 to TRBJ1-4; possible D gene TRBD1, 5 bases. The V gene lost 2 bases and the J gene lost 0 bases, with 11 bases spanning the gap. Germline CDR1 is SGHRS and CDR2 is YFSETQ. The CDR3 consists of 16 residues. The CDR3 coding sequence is TGCGCCAGCAGCTTCGGGGGAGGTACAACTAATGAAAAACTGTTTTTT. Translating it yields CASSFGGGTTNEKLFF.

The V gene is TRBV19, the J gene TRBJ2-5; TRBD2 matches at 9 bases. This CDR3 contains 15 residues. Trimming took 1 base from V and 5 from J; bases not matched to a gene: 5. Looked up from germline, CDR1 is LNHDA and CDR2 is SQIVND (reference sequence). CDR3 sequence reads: CASSIASGGWETQYF. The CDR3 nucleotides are TGTGCCAGTAGTATAGCCAGCGGGGGGTGGGAGACCCAGTACTTC. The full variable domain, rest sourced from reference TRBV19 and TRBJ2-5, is DGGITQSPKYLFRKEGQNVTLSCEQNLNHDAMYWYRQDPGQGLRLIYYSQIVNDFQKGDIAEGYSVSREKKESFPLTVTSAQKNPTAFYLCASSIASGGWETQYFGPGTRLLVL.

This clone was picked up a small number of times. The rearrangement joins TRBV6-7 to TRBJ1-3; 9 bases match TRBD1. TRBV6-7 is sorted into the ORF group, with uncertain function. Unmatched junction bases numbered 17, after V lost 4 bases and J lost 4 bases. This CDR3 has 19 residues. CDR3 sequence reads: CASSSPRVTGGTFGNTIYF. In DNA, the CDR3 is TGTGCCAGCAGTTCGCCTAGGGTCACAGGGGGCACTTTCGGAAACACCATATATTTT.

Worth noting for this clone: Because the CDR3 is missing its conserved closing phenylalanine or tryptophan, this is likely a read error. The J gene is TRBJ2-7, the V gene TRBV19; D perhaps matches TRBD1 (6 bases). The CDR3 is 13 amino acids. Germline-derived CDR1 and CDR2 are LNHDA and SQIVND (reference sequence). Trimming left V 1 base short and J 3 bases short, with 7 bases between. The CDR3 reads CASSIGTVYEQYL. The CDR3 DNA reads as TGTGCCAGTAGTATAGGGACAGTCTACGAGCAGTACTTA.

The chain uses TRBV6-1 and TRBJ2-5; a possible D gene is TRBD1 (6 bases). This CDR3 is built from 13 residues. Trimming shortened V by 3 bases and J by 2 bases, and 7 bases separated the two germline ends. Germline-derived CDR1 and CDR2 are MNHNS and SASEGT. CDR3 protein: CASSERGQETQYF. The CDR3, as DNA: TGTGCCAGCAGTGAGAGGGGGCAAGAGACCCAGTACTTC.